This T cell receptor beta chain was sequenced for a study of T cells in Graves' hyperthyroidism and ophthalmopathy. Germline V gene sequence: CDR1 SGHDT, CDR2 YYEEEE. The ends lost 4 bases at V and 8 bases at J; junction bases unmatched: 29. The CDR3 is 20 amino acids. On the basis of clinical symptoms, serum thyroxine and TRAb, thyroid ultrasound and orbital computed tomography, diagnoses were made. TCR beta CDR3 region amplification was performed from RNA transcripts. With the HTBI primer set, the TCR CDR3 went through a first round of RT-PCR. TCRdb reanalysed the multiplex PCR reads using MiXCR and keeps one entry per CDR3 protein. The sample lists approximately 370,000 distinct CDR3 sequences, about 18% occurring once. Remarks on this clonotype: No antigen is known for it.

Study results and limitations: Ophthalmopathy, as predicted by the model, came a median roughly 6.8 months after the prediction.

The genes are TRBV5-6 and TRBJ1-1; 7 bases are a match to TRBD1. The source is a woman in her twenties or thirties with Graves' hyperthyroidism that later progressed to Graves' ophthalmopathy. Sequencing was performed on blood. CDR3 residues: CASSLGQFSTLNPKTHEAFF. CDR3 sequence (DNA): TGTGCCAGCAGCCTGGGACAGTTTTCGACGCTAAACCCCAAAACCCACGAAGCTTTCTTT. Together with reference TRBV5-6 and TRBJ1-1, the CDR3 gives the full variable domain: DAGVTQSPTHLIKTRGQQVTLRCSPKSGHDTVSWYQQALGQGPQFIFQYYEEEERQRGNFPDRFSGHQFPNYSSELNVNALLLGDSALYLCASSLGQFSTLNPKTHEAFFGQGTRLTVV.